Below, 5 T cell receptor beta chains from the same sample are listed, as sequenced in a study of cytomegalovirus exposure and HLA in healthy donors. 60 Vbeta and 13 Jbeta primers were used in PCR. Generated by immunoSEQ multiplex PCR, the TCRdb table keeps only in-frame clones and is missing some. The sample consists of 150,000 to 200,000 clones, around 76% of them appearing once. Specimen: PBMCs. The receptors were gathered from a woman in her thirties in good health and CMV-seropositive.

This chain uses TRBV5-1 with TRBJ2-7; 9 positions agree with TRBD1. V lost 0 bases and J lost 3; bases outside the gene matches: 1. Germline values: CDR1 SGHRS, CDR2 YFSETQ. This CDR3 has 14 amino acids. The CDR3: CASSLGGQGYEQYF. In nucleotides, the CDR3 is TGCGCCAGCAGCTTGGGGGGACAGGGCTACGAGCAGTACTTC. The variable domain in full, completed from reference TRBV5-1 and TRBJ2-7, reads KAGVTQTPRYLIKTRGQQVTLSCSPISGHRSVSWYQQTPGQGLQFLFEYFSETQRNKGNFPGRFSGRQFSNSRSEMNVSTLELGDSALYLCASSLGGQGYEQYFGPGTRLTVT.

This chain connects TRBV21-1 to TRBJ2-1; TRBD2 is the table's D call and was not checked against the DNA. TRBV21-1 is a pseudogene. The CDR3 spans 15 residues. CDR3 sequence reads: CASSKAGTSLDEQFF. The CDR3 DNA is TGTGCCAGCAGCAAAGCGGGGACTAGCCTCGATGAGCAGTTCTTC.

As regards this clone: This CDR3 is also generated by other DNA sequences in the sample. J is TRBJ2-3 and V is TRBV5-1, with 13 bases matching TRBD2. V lost 0 bases and J lost 0; bases outside the gene matches: 4. The CDR3 extends over 18 amino acids. Germline values: CDR1 SGHRS, CDR2 YFSETQ. The CDR3, as DNA: TGCGCCAGCAGCTTGGGACTAGCGGGGGGTCCCAGCACAGATACGCAGTATTTT. This codes for CASSLGLAGGPSTDTQYF.

V is TRBV2 and J is TRBJ2-2, with 10 positions matching TRBD2. Germline loops: CDR1 SNHLY, CDR2 FYNNEI. The V segment lost 4 bases and the J segment 7 bases; nucleotides outside the gene matches: 6. The CDR3 has 15 amino acids. The CDR3 sequence: CASSGSGGGFGELFF. For the CDR3, the DNA is TGTGCCAGCAGTGGCAGCGGGGGGGGCTTCGGGGAGCTGTTTTTT. The whole variable domain, remainder taken from reference TRBV2 and TRBJ2-2, is EPEVTQTPSHQVTQMGQEVILRCVPISNHLYFYWYRQILGQKVEFLVSFYNNEISEKSEIFDDQFSVERPDGSNFTLKIRSTKLEDSAMYFCASSGSGGGFGELFFGEGSRLTVL.

This clone was observed a few times. This chain uses TRBV6-1 with TRBJ1-6, with D perhaps matching TRBD1 (6 bases). V was cut by 1 base and J by 9 bases, with 10 bases left in between. The CDR3 is 14 residues long. Looked up from germline, CDR1 is MNHNS and CDR2 is SASEGT. The CDR3: CASSEEEDSSPLHF. The CDR3 bases are TGTGCCAGCAGTGAAGAAGAGGACAGTTCACCCCTCCACTTT.